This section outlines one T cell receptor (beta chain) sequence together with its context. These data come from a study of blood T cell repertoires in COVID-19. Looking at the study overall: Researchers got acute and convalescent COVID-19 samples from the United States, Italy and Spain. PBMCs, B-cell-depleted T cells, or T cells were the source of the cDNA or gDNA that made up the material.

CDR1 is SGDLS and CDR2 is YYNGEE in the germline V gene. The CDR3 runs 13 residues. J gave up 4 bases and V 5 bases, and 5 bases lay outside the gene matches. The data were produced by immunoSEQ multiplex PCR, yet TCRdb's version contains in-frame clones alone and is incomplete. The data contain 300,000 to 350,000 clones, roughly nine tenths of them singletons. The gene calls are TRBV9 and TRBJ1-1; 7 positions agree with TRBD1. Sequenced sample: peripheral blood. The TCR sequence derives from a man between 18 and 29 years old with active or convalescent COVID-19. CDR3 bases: TGTGCCAGCAGTATAGCAGGGGGCACTGAAGCTTTCTTT. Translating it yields CASSIAGGTEAFF.